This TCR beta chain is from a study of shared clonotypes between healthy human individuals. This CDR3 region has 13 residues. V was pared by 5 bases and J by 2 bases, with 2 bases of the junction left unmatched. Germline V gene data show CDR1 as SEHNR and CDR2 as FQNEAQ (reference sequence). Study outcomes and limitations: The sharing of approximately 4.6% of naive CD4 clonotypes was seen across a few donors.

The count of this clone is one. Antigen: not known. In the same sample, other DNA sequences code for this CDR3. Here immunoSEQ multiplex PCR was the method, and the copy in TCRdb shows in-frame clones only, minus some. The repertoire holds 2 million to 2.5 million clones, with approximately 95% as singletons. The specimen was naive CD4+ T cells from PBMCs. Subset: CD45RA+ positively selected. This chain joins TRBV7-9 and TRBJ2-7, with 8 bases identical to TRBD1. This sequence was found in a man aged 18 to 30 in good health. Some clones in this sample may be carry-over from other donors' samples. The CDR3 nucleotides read TGTGCCAGCAGCCGGACAGGGACCTACGAGCAGTACTTC. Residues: CASSRTGTYEQYF.